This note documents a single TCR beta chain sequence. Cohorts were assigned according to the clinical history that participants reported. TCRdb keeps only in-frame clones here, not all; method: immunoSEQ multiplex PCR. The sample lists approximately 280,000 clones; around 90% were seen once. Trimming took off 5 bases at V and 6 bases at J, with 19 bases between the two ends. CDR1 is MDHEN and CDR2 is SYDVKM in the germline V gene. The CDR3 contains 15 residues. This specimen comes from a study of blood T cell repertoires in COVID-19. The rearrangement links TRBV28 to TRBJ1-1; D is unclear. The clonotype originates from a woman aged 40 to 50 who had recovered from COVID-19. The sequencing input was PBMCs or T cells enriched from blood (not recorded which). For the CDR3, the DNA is TGTGCCAGCAGTCCACCGGGGAGAAATGGGGCTGAAGCTTTCTTT. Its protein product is CASSPPGRNGAEAFF.